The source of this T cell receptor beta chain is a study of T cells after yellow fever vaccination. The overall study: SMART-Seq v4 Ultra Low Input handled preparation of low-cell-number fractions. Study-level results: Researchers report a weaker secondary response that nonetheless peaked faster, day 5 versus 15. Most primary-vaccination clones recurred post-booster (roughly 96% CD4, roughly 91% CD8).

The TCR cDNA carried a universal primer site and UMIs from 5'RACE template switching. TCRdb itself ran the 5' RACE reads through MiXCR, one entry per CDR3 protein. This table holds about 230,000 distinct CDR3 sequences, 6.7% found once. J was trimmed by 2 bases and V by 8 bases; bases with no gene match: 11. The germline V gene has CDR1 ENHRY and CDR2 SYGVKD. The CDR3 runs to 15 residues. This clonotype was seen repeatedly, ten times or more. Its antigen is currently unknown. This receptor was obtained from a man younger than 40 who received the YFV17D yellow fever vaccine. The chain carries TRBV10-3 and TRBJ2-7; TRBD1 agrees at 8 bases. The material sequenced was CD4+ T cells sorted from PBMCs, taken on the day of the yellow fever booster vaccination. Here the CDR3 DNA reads TGTGCCATCGGGGGTCCTGACAGGGGTACCTACGAGCAGTACTTC. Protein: CAIGGPDRGTYEQYF.